The 18 T cell receptor beta chains below were found in one sample sequenced in a study of radiation and T cells in renal cell carcinoma. Time point noted: blood 4 weeks post-SBRT, at nephrectomy. Described treatment: 15 Gy SBRT to primary tumor, nephrectomy 4 weeks later. Assay used: immunoSEQ multiplex PCR; TCRdb lists only in-frame clones, some missing. Among about 77,000 clones, around four fifths were seen once, and the ten largest hold about 2.5%. Sample: blood, taken from a patient whose treatment included radiotherapy and nephrectomy. Every receptor here comes from a woman aged 55 to 70 with renal cell carcinoma.

This chain links TRBV21-1 with TRBJ1-1. TRBV21-1 is termed a pseudogene. This CDR3 contains 13 residues. The CDR3: CASSKDKLYEAFF. In DNA, the CDR3 is TGTGCCAGCAGCAAAGATAAACTTTACGAAGCTTTCTTT.

V usage is TRBV7-9 and J usage is TRBJ1-2, with a possible D match to TRBD1 (5 bases). CDR3 size: 15 residues. Germline values: CDR1 SEHNR, CDR2 FQNEAQ (reference sequence). Trimming cost V 6 bases and J 3 bases, with 17 bases left between them. DNA of the CDR3: TGTGCCAGCAGTTCCGGGTCCGGGGGAGACTATGGCTACACCTTC. It specifies CASSSGSGGDYGYTF.

This rearrangement joins TRBV19 to TRBJ2-5; 8 bases map to TRBD1. The CDR3 is made up of 14 amino acids. From germline, CDR1 is LNHDA and CDR2 SQIVND (reference sequence). J was trimmed by 1 base and V by 4 bases; bases with no gene match: 2. CDR3 DNA: TGTGCCAGTAGTACCGACAGGGGCCAAGAGACCCAGTACTTC. Translated: CASSTDRGQETQYF.

This clone was seen only once. V usage is TRBV7-9 and J usage is TRBJ2-1; D gene unclear. The germline gives CDR1 SEHNR, CDR2 FQNEAQ (reference sequence). The V end lost 1 base, the J end lost 0 bases, and 7 bases lay between the germline ends. There are 15 residues in the CDR3. In DNA form, the CDR3 reads TGTGCCAGCAGCTTAGTGGGGTCCTCCTACAATGAGCAGTTCTTC. Its protein product is CASSLVGSSYNEQFF.

The chain employs TRBV15 and TRBJ1-2; 7 nucleotides align to TRBD1. This CDR3 comprises 15 residues. With 1 base clipped from V and 4 bases from J, the junction kept 6 bases outside the gene matches. CDR1 and CDR2 from the germline V gene are LNHNV and YYDKDF (reference sequence). The CDR3 DNA follows: TGTGCCACCAGCAGAGGTCGGGACAGCCTCTATGGCTACACCTTC. Translating it yields CATSRGRDSLYGYTF.

The chain carries TRBV7-2 and TRBJ1-2; TRBD1 agrees at 7 bases. Germline CDR1 reads SGHTA; CDR2 reads FQGNSA. The CDR3 contains 15 residues. The ends lost 5 bases at V and 4 bases at J; junction bases unmatched: 10. The CDR3 DNA follows: TGTGCCAGCAGCCCCCCCAGGGGGATGGGCTATGGCTACACCTTC. Translated, it gives CASSPPRGMGYGYTF.

The gene calls are TRBV9 and TRBJ2-5; no clear D gene. Trimming took 0 bases from V and 5 from J, leaving 8 bases between them. The CDR3 has 13 amino acids. CDR1 and CDR2 from the germline V gene are SGDLS and YYNGEE. In DNA form, the CDR3 reads TGTGCCAGCAGCGTAGCCTTGTCGGAGACCCAGTACTTC. This codes for CASSVALSETQYF.

The J gene is TRBJ2-7, the V gene TRBV28; D gene unclear. Trimming took off 7 bases at V and 6 bases at J, with 7 bases between the two ends. Germline loops: CDR1 MDHEN, CDR2 SYDVKM. The CDR3 has 10 amino acids. The CDR3 DNA follows: TGTGCCAGCACGTTAGGCGAGCAGTACTTC. This translates into CASTLGEQYF.

The chain carries TRBV30 and TRBJ1-1; 9 bases are shared with TRBD1. Germline V gene sequence: CDR1 GTSNPN, CDR2 SVGIG (reference sequence). After removal of 5 bases from V and 0 bases from J, the junction contained 4 bases not matched to a gene. The CDR3 runs to 14 residues. The CDR3: CAWGQGNLNTEAFF. The CDR3 nucleotides read TGTGCCTGGGGACAGGGGAATCTGAACACTGAAGCTTTCTTT. The full variable domain, rest sourced from reference TRBV30 and TRBJ1-1, is SQTIHQWPATLVQPVGSPLSLECTVEGTSNPNLYWYRQAAGRGLQLLFYSVGIGQISSEVPQNLSASRPQDRQFILSSKKLLLSDSGFYLCAWGQGNLNTEAFFGQGTRLTVV.

This clone was observed once. The rearrangement uses TRBV5-6 and TRBJ2-2; D may match TRBD1 or TRBD2 (5 bases each). Per germline, CDR1 SGHDT and CDR2 YYEEEE. This CDR3 is built from 18 residues. V gave up 4 bases and J gave up 0 bases, with 19 bases separating them. In DNA form, the CDR3 reads TGTGCCAGCAGCGCACGGGTGGGTCAGGGACCGAACACCGGGGAGCTGTTTTTT. Encoded protein: CASSARVGQGPNTGELFF.

The chain uses TRBV7-9 and TRBJ1-5; the D is unclear. CDR3 length: 13 amino acids. The germline V gene encodes CDR1 SEHNR and CDR2 FQNEAQ (reference sequence). With 2 bases removed from V and 8 bases from J, the gap between germline ends came to 10 bases. Here the CDR3 reads CASSLNTQEPQHF. The CDR3 coding sequence is TGTGCCAGCAGCTTAAACACACAAGAGCCCCAGCATTTT.

The gene calls are TRBV9 and TRBJ2-5, with D tentatively TRBD1 (6 bases). The germline V gene has CDR1 SGDLS and CDR2 YYNGEE. This CDR3 region has 15 residues. Trimming removed 3 bases from V and 5 bases from J, with 17 bases in between. CDR3 DNA sequence: TGTGCCAGCAGCGCCGACAGTTGGGGGCAGGAGACCCAGTACTTC. Translation: CASSADSWGQETQYF.

The chain joins TRBV28 to TRBJ1-1; 7 bases are a match to TRBD1. CDR1 and CDR2 from the germline V gene are MDHEN and SYDVKM. This CDR3 is 16 amino acids long. J gave up 4 bases and V 5 bases, and 13 bases lay outside the gene matches. The CDR3 DNA sequence: TGTGCCAGCAGTCCCAATCCAAGACAGGGACCCACTGAAGCTTTCTTT. It encodes CASSPNPRQGPTEAFF.

On this clone: Sequence at one end of the junction differs from germline and may be a read error. J is TRBJ1-6 and V is TRBV13, with a possible D match to TRBD1 (6 bases). The CDR3 extends over 16 amino acids. Germline CDR1 and CDR2: PRHDT and FYEKMQ (reference sequence). The CDR3 DNA sequence: TGTGCCAGCAGCATAGGGGGAAGCTCCTATAATTCACCCCTCCACTTT. Its protein is CASSIGGSSYNSPLHF.

The rearrangement uses TRBV6-1 and TRBJ1-3, with D perhaps TRBD1 (6 bases). Germline lookup yields CDR1 MNHNS and CDR2 SASEGT. Trimming took 6 bases from V and 3 from J, leaving 15 bases between them. The CDR3 runs 15 residues. Here the CDR3 DNA reads TGTGCCAGCAGGGCTACAGGGATAGGTGGAAACACCATATATTTT. Protein: CASRATGIGGNTIYF.

This chain connects TRBV6-1 to TRBJ2-7, with D perhaps matching TRBD2 (6 bases). Trimming pared 6 bases from V and 1 base from J, leaving 13 bases between. Germline V gene data show CDR1 as MNHNS and CDR2 as SASEGT. The CDR3 extends over 14 amino acids. CDR3 sequence reads: CASRGGLFSYEQYF. In DNA form, the CDR3 reads TGTGCCAGCAGGGGGGGACTCTTTTCCTACGAGCAGTACTTC.

This clone turned up a few times. V is TRBV4-3 and J is TRBJ1-4; D call uncertain. The ends were cut back, 4 bases at V and 3 bases at J, with 15 bases in the middle. Germline V gene data show CDR1 as LGHNA and CDR2 as YSLEER. This CDR3 spans 16 amino acids. The CDR3 coding sequence is TGCGCCAGCAGCCTAGGAGTAGGGTACGCTAATGAAAAACTGTTTTTT. Translating it yields CASSLGVGYANEKLFF.

The rearrangement joins TRBV13 to TRBJ2-3; D could derive from TRBD1 or TRBD2 (5 bases each). Germline V lookup: CDR1 PRHDT, CDR2 FYEKMQ (reference sequence). V was trimmed by 6 bases and J by 2 bases, leaving 21 bases between them. The CDR3 spans 17 residues. The CDR3 nucleotides read TGTGCCAGCAGGGCCCATGGGGGTCCGTTACCCACAGATACGCAGTATTTT. Amino acid sequence: CASRAHGGPLPTDTQYF.